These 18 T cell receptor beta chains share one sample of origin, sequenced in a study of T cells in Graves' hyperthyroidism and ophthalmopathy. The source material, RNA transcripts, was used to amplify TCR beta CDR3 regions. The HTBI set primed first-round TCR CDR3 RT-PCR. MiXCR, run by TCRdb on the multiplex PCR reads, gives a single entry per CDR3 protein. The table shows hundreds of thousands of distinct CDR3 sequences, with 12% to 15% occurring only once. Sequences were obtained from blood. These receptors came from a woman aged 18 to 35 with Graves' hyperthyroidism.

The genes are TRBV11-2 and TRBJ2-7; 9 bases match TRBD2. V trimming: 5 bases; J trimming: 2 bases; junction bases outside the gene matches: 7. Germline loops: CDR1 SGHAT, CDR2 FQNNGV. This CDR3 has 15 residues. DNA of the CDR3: TGTGCCAGCAGCCCACCGACTAGCGGTACCTACGAGCAGTACTTC. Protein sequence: CASSPPTSGTYEQYF.

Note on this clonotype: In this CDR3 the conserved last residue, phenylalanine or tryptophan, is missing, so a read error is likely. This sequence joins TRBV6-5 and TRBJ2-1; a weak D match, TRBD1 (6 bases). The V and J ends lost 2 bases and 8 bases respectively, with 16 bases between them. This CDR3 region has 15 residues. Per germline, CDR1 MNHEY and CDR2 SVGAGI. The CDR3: CASSYGGQGSHEQFL. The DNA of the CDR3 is TGTGCCAGCAGTTACGGGGGCCAGGGTAGCCATGAGCAGTTCCTC.

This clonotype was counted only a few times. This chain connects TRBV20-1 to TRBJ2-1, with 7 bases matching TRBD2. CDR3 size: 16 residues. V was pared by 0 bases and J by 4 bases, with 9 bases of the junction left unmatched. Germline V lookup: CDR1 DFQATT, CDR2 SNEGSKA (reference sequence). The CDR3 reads CSARDTQRGRYNEQFF. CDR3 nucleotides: TGCAGTGCTAGAGATACCCAGCGGGGCAGGTACAATGAGCAGTTCTTC.

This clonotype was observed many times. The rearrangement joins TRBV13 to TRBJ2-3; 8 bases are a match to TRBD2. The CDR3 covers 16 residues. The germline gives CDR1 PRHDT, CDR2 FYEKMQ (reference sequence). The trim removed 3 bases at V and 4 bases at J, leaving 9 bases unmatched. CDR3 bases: TGTGCCAGCAGCTTCTCAAGCGGGAGTAGGGCAGATACGCAGTATTTT. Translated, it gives CASSFSSGSRADTQYF.

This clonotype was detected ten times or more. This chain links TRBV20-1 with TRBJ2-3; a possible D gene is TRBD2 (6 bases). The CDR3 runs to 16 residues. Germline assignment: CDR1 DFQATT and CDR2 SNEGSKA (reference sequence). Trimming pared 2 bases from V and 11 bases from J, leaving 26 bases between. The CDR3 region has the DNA TGCAGTGCTAGACGATCCCCCCGGGACTCCCTTATTTTGCAGTATTTT. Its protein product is CSARRSPRDSLILQYF.

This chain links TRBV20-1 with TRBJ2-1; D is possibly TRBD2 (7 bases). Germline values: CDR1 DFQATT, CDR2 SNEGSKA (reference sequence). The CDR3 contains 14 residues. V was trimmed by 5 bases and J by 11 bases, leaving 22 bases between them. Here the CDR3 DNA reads TGCAGTGCTGACCCCCGAGGGGGGGTGAATCAGCAGTTCTTC. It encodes CSADPRGGVNQQFF.

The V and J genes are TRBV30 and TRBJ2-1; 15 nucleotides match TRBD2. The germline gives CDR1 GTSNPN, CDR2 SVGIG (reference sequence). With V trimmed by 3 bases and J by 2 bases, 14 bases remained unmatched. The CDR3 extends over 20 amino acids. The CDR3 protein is CAWRDSLGTSGRTTYNEQFF. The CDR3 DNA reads TGTGCCTGGAGAGACTCACTTGGGACTAGCGGGAGGACCACCTACAATGAGCAGTTCTTC.

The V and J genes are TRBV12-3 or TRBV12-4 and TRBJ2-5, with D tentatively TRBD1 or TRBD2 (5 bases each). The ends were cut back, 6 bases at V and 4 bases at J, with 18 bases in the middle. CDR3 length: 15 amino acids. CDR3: CASSPTGTMGETQYF. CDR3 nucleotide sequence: TGTGCCAGCAGCCCGACCGGGACGATGGGAGAGACCCAGTACTTC.

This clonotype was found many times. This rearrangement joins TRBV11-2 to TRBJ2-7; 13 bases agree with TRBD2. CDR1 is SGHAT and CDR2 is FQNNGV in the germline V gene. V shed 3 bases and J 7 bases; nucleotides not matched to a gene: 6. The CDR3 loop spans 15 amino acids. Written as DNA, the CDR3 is TGTGCCAGCAGCTTGCGAGGACTAGCGGGAGAGGAGCAGTACTTC. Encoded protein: CASSLRGLAGEEQYF.

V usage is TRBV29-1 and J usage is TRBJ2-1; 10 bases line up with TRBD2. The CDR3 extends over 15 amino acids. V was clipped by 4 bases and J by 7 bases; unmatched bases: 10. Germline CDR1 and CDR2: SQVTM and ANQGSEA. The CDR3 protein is CSVAEREGLVNEQFF. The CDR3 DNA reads TGCAGCGTTGCCGAGCGGGAGGGCCTAGTGAATGAGCAGTTCTTC.

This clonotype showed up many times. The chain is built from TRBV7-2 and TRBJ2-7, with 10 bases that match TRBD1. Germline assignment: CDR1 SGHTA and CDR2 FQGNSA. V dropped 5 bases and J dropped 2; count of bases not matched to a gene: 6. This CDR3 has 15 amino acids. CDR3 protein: CASSARDRGTYEQYF. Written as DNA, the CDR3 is TGTGCCAGCAGCGCCCGGGACAGGGGAACCTACGAGCAGTACTTC. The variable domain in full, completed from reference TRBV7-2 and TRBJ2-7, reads GAGVSQSPSNKVTEKGKDVELRCDPISGHTALYWYRQSLGQGLEFLIYFQGNSAPDKSGLPSDRFSAERTGGSVSTLTIQRTQQEDSAVYLCASSARDRGTYEQYFGPGTRLTVT.

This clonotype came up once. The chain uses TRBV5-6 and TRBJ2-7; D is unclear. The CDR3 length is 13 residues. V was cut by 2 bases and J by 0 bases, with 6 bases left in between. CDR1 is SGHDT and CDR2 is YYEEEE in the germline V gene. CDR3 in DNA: TGTGCCAGCAGCTTCGATCCCTCCTACGAGCAGTACTTC. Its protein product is CASSFDPSYEQYF.

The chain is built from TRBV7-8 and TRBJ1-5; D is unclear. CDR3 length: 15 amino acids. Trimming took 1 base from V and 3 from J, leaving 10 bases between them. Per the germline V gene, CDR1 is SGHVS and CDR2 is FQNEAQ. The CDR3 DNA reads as TGTGCCAGCAGCTTAGAGAGACTGGTCAATCAGCCCCAGCATTTT. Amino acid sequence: CASSLERLVNQPQHF.

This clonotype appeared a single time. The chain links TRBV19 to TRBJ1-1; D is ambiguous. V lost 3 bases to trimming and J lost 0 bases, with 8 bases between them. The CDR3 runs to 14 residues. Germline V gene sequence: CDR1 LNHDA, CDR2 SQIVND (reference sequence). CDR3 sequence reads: CASSIPAMNTEAFF. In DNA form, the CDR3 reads TGTGCCAGTAGTATCCCAGCGATGAACACTGAAGCTTTCTTT.

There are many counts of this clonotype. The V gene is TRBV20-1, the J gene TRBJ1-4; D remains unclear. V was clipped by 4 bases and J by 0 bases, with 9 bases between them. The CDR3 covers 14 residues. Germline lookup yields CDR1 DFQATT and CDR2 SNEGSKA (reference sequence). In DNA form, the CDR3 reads TGCAGTGCTAAGGACGGGTCAACTAATGAAAAACTGTTTTTT. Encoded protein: CSAKDGSTNEKLFF.

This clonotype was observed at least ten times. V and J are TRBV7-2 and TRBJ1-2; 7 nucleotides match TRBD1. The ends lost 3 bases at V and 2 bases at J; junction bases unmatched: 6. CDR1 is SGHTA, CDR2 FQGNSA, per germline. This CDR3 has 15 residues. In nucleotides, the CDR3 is TGTGCCAGCAGCTTCGACAACAGGGGAAACTATGGCTACACCTTC. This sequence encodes CASSFDNRGNYGYTF.

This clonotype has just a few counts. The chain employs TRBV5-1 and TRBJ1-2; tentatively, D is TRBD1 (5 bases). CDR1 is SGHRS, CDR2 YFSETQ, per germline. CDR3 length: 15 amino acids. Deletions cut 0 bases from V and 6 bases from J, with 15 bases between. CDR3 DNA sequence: TGCGCCAGCAGCTTGGGCCTCAGGGAAGGGGATGGCTACACCTTC. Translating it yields CASSLGLREGDGYTF.

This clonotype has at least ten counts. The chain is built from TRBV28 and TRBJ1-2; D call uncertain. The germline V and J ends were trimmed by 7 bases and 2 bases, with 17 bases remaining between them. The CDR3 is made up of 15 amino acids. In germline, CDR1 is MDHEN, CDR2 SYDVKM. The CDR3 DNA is TGTGCCAGCATCCTCTCGGGCGCCTCAAACTATGGCTACACCTTC. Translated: CASILSGASNYGYTF.